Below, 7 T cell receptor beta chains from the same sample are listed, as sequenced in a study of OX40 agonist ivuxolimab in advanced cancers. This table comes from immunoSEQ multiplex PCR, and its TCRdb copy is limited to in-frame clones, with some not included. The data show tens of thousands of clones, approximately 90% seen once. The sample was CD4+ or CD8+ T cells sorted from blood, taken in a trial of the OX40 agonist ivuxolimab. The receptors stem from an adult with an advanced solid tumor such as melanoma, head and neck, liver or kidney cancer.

This chain's CDR3 is CASSSISYEQYF. CDR3 DNA sequence: TGTGCCAGCAGTTCCATCTCCTACGAGCAGTACTTC. The rearrangement uses TRBV6-5 and TRBJ2-7; D is undetermined. V lost 4 bases and J lost 0, with 4 bases in between. This CDR3 region has 12 residues. CDR1 and CDR2 from the germline V gene are MNHEY and SVGAGI.

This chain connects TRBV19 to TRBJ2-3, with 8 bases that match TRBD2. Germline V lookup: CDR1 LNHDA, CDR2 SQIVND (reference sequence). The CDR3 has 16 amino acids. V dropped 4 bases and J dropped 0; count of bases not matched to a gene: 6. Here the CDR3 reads CASSSGSGASTDTQYF. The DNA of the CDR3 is TGTGCCAGTAGTAGCGGTAGCGGGGCTAGCACAGATACGCAGTATTTT.

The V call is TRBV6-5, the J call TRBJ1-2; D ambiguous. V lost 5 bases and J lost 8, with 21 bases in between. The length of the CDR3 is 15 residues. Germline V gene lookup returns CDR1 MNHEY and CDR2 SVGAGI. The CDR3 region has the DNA TGTGCCAGCAGTACCGAAGGAGCCTCCACAAGGGGCTACACCTTC. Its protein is CASSTEGASTRGYTF.

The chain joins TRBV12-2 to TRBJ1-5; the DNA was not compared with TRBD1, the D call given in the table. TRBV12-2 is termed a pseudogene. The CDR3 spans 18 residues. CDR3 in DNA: TGTGCAAGTCGCTTTCATGTGTCCGGGGACAGGAAGAATCAGCCCCAGCATTTT. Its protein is CASRFHVSGDRKNQPQHF.

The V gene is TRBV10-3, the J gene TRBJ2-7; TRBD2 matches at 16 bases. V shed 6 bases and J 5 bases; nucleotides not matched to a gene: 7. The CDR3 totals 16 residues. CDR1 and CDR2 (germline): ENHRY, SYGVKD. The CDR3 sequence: CAIRGTSGGARDEQYF. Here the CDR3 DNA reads TGTGCCATCAGAGGGACTAGCGGGGGGGCTCGGGACGAGCAGTACTTC.

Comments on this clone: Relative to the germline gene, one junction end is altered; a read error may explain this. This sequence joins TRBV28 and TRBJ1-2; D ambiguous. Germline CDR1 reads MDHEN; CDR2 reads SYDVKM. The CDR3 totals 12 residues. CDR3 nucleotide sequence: TGTGCCACCGAGACGGACCGCTATGGCCACACCTTC. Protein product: CATETDRYGHTF.

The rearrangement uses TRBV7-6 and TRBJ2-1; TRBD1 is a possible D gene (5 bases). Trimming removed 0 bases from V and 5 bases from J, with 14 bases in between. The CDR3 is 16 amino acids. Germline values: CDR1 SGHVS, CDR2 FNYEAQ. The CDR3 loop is CASSLAGAGRDNEQFF. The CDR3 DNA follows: TGTGCCAGCAGCTTAGCAGGGGCAGGTCGGGACAATGAGCAGTTCTTC.